One T cell receptor (beta chain) is described in this entry. The antigen remains undetermined. Germline V gene lookup returns CDR1 MDHEN and CDR2 SYDVKM. Between the trimmed V and J ends, which lost 8 bases and 2 bases, there was a span of 11 bases. The CDR3 length is 13 residues. These data belong to a study of beta chain features in type 1 diabetes. Study findings and constraints: Among patients, naive, central memory and Treg TCRB repertoires appeared more similar than among healthy donors.

The study reverse transcribed the entire isolated RNA, so it sequenced expressed TCRB transcripts. Data came from immunoSEQ multiplex PCR; TCRdb stores just in-frame clones and leaves some out. The data contain 200,000 to 250,000 clones, over 65% of them singletons. Purity (above 98%) was reached by all sorted populations. The chain has TRBV28 and TRBJ2-3, with D possibly matching TRBD1 (6 bases). Sequencing was done on a sample of naive CD4+ T cells from blood. The receptor comes from a man younger than 40 in good health. DNA of the CDR3: TGTGCCAGCCTCCAGGGGAACACAGATACGCAGTATTTT. Translation: CASLQGNTDTQYF.